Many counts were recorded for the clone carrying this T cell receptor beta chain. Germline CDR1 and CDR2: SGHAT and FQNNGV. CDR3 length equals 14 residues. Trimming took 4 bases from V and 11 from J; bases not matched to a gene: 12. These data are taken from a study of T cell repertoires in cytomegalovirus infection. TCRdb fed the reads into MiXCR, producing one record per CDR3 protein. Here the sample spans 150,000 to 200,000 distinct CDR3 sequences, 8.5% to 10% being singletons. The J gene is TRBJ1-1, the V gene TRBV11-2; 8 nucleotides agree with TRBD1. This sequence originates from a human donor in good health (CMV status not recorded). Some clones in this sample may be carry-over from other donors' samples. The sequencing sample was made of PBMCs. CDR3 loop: CASSSGNRGTGAFF. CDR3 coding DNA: TGTGCCAGCAGCTCCGGGAACAGGGGGACTGGGGCTTTCTTT.